This entry is about one TCR beta chain. The table came from immunoSEQ multiplex PCR; TCRdb's copy has only in-frame clones and leaves some out. Found here are around 39,000 clones, about nine tenths of them singletons; the top ten hold around a quarter. Deletions cut 3 bases from V and 0 bases from J, with 13 bases between. Germline assignment: CDR1 SNHLY and CDR2 FYNNEI. The CDR3 totals 16 residues. The data derive from a study of T cell changes during pregnancy in multiple sclerosis. The chain combines TRBV2 with TRBJ2-3, with D uncertain. The sequences come from CD8+ T cells from peripheral blood mononuclear cells, collected before pregnancy. The origin of this receptor is a female donor with multiple sclerosis, enrolled in a pregnancy study. The CDR3 is CASSDRVPTSTDTQYF. In DNA, the CDR3 is TGTGCCAGCAGTGATCGGGTCCCAACTAGCACAGATACGCAGTATTTT.